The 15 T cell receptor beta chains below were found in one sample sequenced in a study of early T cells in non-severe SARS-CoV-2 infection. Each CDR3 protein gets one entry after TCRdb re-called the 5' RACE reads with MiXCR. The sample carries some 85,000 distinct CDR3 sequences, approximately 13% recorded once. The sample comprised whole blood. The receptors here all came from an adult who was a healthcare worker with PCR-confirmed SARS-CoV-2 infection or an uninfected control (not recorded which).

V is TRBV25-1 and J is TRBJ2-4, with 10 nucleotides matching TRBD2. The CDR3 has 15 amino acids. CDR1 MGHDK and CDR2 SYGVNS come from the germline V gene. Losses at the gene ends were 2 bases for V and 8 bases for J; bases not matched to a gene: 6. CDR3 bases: TGTGCCAGCAGTGAAATCAGCGGGGGGGCCGACATTCAGTACTTC. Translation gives CASSEISGGADIQYF.

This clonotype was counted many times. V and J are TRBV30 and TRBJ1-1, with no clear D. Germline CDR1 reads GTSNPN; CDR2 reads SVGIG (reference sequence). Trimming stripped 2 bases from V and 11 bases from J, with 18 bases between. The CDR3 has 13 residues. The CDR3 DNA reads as TGTGCCTGGAGTCAGGCCCGCGCCACCCAGGCTTTCTTT. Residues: CAWSQARATQAFF.

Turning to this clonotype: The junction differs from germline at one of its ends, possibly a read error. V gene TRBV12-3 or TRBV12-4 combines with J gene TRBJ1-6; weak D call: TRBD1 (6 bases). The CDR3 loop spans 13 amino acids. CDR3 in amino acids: CASRDRYNSPPHF. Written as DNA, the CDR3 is TGTGCCAGCAGGGACAGATATAATTCACCCCCCCACTTT.

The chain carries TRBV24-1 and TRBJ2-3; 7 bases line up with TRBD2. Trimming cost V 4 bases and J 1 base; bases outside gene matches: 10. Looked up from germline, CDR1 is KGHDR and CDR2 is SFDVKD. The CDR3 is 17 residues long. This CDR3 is CATSEGRASGRTDTQYF. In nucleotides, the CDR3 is TGTGCCACCAGTGAGGGGCGGGCTAGCGGACGCACAGATACGCAGTATTTT.

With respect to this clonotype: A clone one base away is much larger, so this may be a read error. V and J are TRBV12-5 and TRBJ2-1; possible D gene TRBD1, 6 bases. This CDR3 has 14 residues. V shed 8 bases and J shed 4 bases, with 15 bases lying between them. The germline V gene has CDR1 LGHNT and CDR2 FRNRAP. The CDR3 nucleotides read TGTGCTAGTAGGGCTAGAGGGGGTTACAATGAGCAGTTCTTC. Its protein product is CASRARGGYNEQFF.

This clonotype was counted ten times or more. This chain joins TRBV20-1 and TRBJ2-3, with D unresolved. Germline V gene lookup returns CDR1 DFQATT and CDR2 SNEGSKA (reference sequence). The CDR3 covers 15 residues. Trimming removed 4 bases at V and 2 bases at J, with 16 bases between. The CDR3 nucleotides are TGCAGTGCTACCTACTTCCGAGGCCTCACAGATACGCAGTATTTT. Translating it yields CSATYFRGLTDTQYF.

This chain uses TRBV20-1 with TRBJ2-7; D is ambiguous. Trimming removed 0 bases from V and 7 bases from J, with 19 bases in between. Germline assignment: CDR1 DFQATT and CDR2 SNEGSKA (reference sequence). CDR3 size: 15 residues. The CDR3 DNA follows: TGCAGTGCTAGAGATCTGAAACGGAAAGTAGGTGAGCAGTACTTC. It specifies CSARDLKRKVGEQYF.

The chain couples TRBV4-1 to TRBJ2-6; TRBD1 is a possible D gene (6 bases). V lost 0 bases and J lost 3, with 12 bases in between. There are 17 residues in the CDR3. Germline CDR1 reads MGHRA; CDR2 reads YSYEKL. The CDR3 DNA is TGCGCCAGCAGCCAAGATTTCAGGGGCTTTGGGGCCAACGTCCTGACTTTC. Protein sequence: CASSQDFRGFGANVLTF.

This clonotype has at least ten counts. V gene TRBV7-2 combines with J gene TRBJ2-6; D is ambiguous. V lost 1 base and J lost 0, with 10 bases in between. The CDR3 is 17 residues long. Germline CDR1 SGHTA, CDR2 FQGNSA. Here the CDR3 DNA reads TGTGCCAGCAGCTTAGTGGTTTTGAACTCTGGGGCCAACGTCCTGACTTTC. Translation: CASSLVVLNSGANVLTF.

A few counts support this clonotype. CDR3 DNA sequence: TGTGCCAGCTCGACCGACATGAACACTGAAGCTTTCTTT. This encodes CASSTDMNTEAFF. The gene calls are TRBV18 and TRBJ1-1; D not resolved. CDR3 length: 13 residues. V was shortened by 6 bases and J by 0 bases, with 8 bases between the two germline ends. Germline-derived CDR1 and CDR2 are KGHSH and LQKENI.

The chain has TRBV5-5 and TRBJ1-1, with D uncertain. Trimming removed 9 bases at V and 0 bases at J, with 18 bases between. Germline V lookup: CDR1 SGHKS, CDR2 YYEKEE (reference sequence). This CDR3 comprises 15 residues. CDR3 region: CANTGGHGLNTEAFF. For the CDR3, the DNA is TGTGCCAACACGGGTGGTCACGGTTTGAACACTGAAGCTTTCTTT.

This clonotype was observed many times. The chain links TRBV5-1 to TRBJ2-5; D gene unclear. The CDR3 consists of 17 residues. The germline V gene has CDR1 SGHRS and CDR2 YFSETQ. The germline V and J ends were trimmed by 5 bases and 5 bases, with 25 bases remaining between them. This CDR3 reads CASSRSPESTRWETQYF. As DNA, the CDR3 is TGCGCCAGCAGTCGGAGCCCGGAGTCTACCCGATGGGAGACCCAGTACTTC.

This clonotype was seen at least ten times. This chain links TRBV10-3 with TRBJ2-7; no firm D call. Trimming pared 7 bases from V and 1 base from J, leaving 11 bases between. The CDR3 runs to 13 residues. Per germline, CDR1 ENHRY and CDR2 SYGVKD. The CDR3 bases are TGTGCCATCACGAAGGCGGAATCCTACGAGCAGTACTTC. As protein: CAITKAESYEQYF.

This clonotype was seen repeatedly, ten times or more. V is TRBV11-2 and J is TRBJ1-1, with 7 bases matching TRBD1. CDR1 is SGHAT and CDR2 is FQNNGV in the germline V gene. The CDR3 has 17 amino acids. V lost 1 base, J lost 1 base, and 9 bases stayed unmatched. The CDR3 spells CASSLAGRDSGNTEAFF. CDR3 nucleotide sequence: TGTGCCAGCAGCTTAGCTGGTAGGGACAGCGGGAACACTGAAGCTTTCTTT.

The CDR3 protein is CASSPSGSSYNEQFF. In DNA form, the CDR3 reads TGTGCCAGCAGCCCAAGCGGGAGCTCCTACAATGAGCAGTTCTTC. This chain joins TRBV5-5 and TRBJ2-1; 8 bases line up with TRBD2. V shed 4 bases and J 0 bases; nucleotides not matched to a gene: 3. This CDR3 contains 15 residues. Germline V gene sequence: CDR1 SGHKS, CDR2 YYEKEE (reference sequence).